This T cell receptor beta chain is from a study of T cell clones after liver transplantation (dated by TCRdb to between 2017 and 2020). In the study overall: The samples were obtained from ITN030ST, a randomized trial that attempted immunosuppression withdrawal within 2 years after liver transplantation. After a pre-transplant mixed lymphocyte reaction, TCRbeta sequencing was used to pinpoint donor-reactive T cell clones, which were subsequently tracked in post-transplant blood. The study cohort included 8 liver transplant recipients, of whom 3 were classified as tolerant and 5 as non-tolerant. Third party-reactive TCRbeta sequences were also identified from pre-transplant MLRs to serve as an antigen-independent comparator for donor-reactive sequences. Subjects received no induction therapy and standard immunosuppression until randomization at 12-24 months post-transplant. Of the eight recipients, a few were HCV-positive, while the remaining recipients had been transplanted for non-autoimmune, non-viral indications. Blood samples were collected pre-transplant, then pre-randomization ahead of withdrawal, and finally post-randomization once withdrawal had either been completed or failed. Tolerance was defined as complete withdrawal of immunosuppression for at least one year without a rise in liver enzymes beyond twice the upper limit of normal.

The research as a whole found: Donor-reactive sequences declined more than third party-reactive ones, suggesting partial antigen-specific deletion unrelated to withdrawal success. After accounting for repertoire turnover, donor-reactive detection was significantly reduced in 7 of 8 subjects for CD4 and 8 of 8 for CD8. Because no allograft tissue specimens were available, donor-reactive T cells may have migrated into the graft instead of being deleted. The conclusions were preliminary, being limited by small, heterogeneous patient numbers and by non-standardized post-transplant time points. In 5 of 8 subjects, circulating donor-reactive CD4 TCRbeta sequences decreased significantly after transplant, regardless of tolerance or HCV status. Low numbers of available donor cells limited the measurable donor-reactive repertoire in a couple of subjects.

In the germline V gene, CDR1 corresponds to SGHVT and CDR2 to SQSDAQ. The CDR3 contains 13 residues, cysteine and phenylalanine counted. Just CDR3 DNA is preserved here, 39 bases in frame from base 1. At the junction V is shortened by 3 bases and J by 1 base, with 6 bases in between. Unstimulated PBMCs, after thawing, were stained for CD3, CD4 and CD8 and then FACS-sorted into CD3+CD4+ and CD3+CD8+ populations. All 8 studied subjects were randomized to withdrawal of immunosuppression. The Qiagen DNeasy Blood and Tissue Kit was used for isolation of genomic DNA. Frozen genomic DNA underwent high-throughput TCRbeta CDR3 sequencing by immunoSEQ, including PCR amplification, mapping, bias correction and internal controls. In the authors' own workflow: Productive rearrangements were kept, and unique TCRbeta sequences were defined by CDR3 nucleotide sequence plus V and J gene. For a sequence to be called donor-reactive, it needed a frequency of at least 0.01% and at least 5-fold expansion in CFSE-low cells compared with unstimulated pre-transplant cells. Per-subject minimum frequency thresholds, based on the lowest-template unstimulated sample, ensured at least 90% detection power. Jensen-Shannon divergence between the top 1000 TCRbeta sequences post- versus pre-transplant served as the measure of repertoire turnover. Changes in detection of donor-reactive sequences were tested with two-sided Fisher's exact tests. TCRdb took over this immuneACCESS table, retaining in-frame rearrangements with V and J assigned. Such tables are incomplete; in checked studies, under half of the missing clones stem from an unresolved V gene, and the remainder is unexplained. That table supplies the V and J calls and clone size; D and trimming were determined from the DNA. This sample holds 15,000 to 20,000 clones; over 75% were observed only once. Approximately 35% of the sample comes from the top ten.

This clone was detected once. The antigen it binds to is not known. The input lacks base qualities; no much larger clone sits a single base away. Rearrangement joined TRBV7-4 to TRBJ1-1, with no confidently assigned D gene. The sequencing here drew on CD8+ T cells from blood, taken around 50 months after liver transplant. The clonotype was recovered from a human patient who received a liver transplant. Because of the transplant, the T cells may be the graft donor's rather than the patient's own. CDR3 loop: CASSFLANTEAFF. The DNA sequence is TGTGCCAGCAGCTTCTTGGCGAACACTGAAGCTTTCTTT.